This TCR beta chain was sequenced during a study of cytomegalovirus exposure and HLA in healthy donors (dated by TCRdb to 2016 to 2017). Turning to the overall study: According to a later analysis, one platform produced both the 110 or so validation repertoires and the 700 or so repertoires of the first cohort. The aim of the study was to test whether cataloging public T cell receptors could identify signatures of past pathogen exposure. Along with the 666-subject first cohort, a separate validation cohort of 120 different subjects was used. The study combined high-throughput TCR immunosequencing, statistical association of individual TCRs with disease status, and machine learning to predict cytomegalovirus infection status.

The donors belonged to the validation cohort of approximately 130 subjects, which was separate from the 666-subject first cohort. As for this clone: Its antigen target is currently unknown. Base qualities are not recorded, but no much larger clone differs from it by a single base.

The library was obtained by the immunoSEQ multiplex PCR assay. On the authors' methods: To diagnose cytomegalovirus status from the catalog of TCR beta chain sequences, a statistical classification framework was built. TCRdb re-hosts the immuneACCESS table, in-frame sequences only. Its copies lack some clones; in the studies checked, an unresolved V gene accounts for under half of them, and the cause for the rest is not known. From that table come the V and J calls and clone size; the DNA was used to work out D and trimming. This sample holds about 180,000 clones; 85% were observed only once. The top ten constitute about 15% of the sample. Overall study results and their limits: The study gave a list of roughly 150 TCR beta chains associated with cytomegalovirus. A later analysis lacked HLA typing for the validation cohort, so it scored co-occurrence in that cohort across all 120 or so repertoires. Cytomegalovirus status was reported to be diagnosed by the classifier with high specificity and sensitivity in both the original and validation cohorts. Of the cluster scores, about 94% were above 0 in a later analysis, which found that TCRs clustered in the first cohort also tended to co-occur in the approximately 110 validation repertoires. It was suggested by the authors that the approach could potentially be generalized to other disease states and immunological phenotypes. Most TCR sequences were observed very rarely across donors, whereas some public TCRs were present in many individuals. In vitro tests confirmed that a few of the cytomegalovirus-associated TCR beta chains recognize cytomegalovirus antigens.

This clonotype was sampled from a man aged 18-30 years in good health and CMV-seropositive. The source material was PBMCs.

The CDR3 loop reads CASSLAPTSTDTQYF. The nucleotides are TGTGCCAGCAGCTTGGCGCCAACTAGCACAGATACGCAGTATTTT. This sequence uses TRBV5-4 and TRBJ2-3; the D gene lacks a confident call. The germline V gene (reference sequence) sets CDR1 to SGHNT and CDR2 to YYREEE. From the cysteine through the phenylalanine, the CDR3 covers 15 amino acids. Just the 45-base CDR3 DNA is kept, in frame starting at base 1. Trimming removed 0 bases from V and 0 bases from J, leaving 8 bases between the germline ends.